This T cell receptor beta chain appears in the sequencing data of a study of regulatory T cells in long-lasting Graves disease. Time point here: newly diagnosed GD, antithyroid drugs for less than 3 months. PBMCs provided the RNA from which the TCR library was made. Recruitment took place at an endocrinology department in Xi'an, China. Construction of TCR beta libraries relied on iRepertoire HTBI primers and on Arm-PCR targeting CDR3 regions. Via MiXCR, TCRdb re-called the multiplex PCR reads, giving one row per CDR3 protein. The data show around 450,000 distinct CDR3 sequences, roughly 16% seen once. The ends were cut back, 6 bases at V and 0 bases at J, with 14 bases in the middle. CDR1 is MNHEY and CDR2 is SMNVEV in the germline V gene (reference sequence). This CDR3 spans 15 amino acids. This sample also belongs to another study, concerning T cells in Graves' hyperthyroidism and ophthalmopathy.

This receptor was identified in a man between 40 and 49 years old with Graves disease. The specimen comprised peripheral blood mononuclear cells (PBMCs), sampled at new diagnosis, from a patient treated with antithyroid drugs. The rearrangement uses TRBV27 and TRBJ1-2; D gene unclear. CDR3: CASSPEWHPNYGYTF. The DNA for the CDR3 is TGTGCCAGCAGCCCAGAGTGGCATCCTAACTATGGCTACACCTTC.